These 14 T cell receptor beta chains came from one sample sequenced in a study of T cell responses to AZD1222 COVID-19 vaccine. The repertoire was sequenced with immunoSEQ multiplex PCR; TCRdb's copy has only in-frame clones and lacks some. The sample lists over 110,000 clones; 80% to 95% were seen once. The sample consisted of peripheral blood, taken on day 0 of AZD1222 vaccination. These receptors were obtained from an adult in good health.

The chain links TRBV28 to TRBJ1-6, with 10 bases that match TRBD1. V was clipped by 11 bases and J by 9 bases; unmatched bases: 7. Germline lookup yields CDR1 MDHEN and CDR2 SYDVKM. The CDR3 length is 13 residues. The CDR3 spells CASAGTGVSPLHF. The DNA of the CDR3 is TGTGCCTCGGCAGGGACAGGGGTTTCACCCCTCCACTTT.

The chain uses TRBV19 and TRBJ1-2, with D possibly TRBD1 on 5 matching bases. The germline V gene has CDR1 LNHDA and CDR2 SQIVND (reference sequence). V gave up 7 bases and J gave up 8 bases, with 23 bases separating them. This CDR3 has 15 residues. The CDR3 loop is CASTTPHRPFRGYTF. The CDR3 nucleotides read TGTGCCAGTACAACCCCCCACAGGCCCTTTCGGGGCTACACCTTC.

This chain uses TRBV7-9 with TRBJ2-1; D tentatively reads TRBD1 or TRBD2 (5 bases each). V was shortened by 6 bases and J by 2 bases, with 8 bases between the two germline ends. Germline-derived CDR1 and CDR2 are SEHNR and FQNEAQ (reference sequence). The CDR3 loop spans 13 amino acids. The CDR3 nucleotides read TGTGCCAGCAGATGGGACCCCTACAATGAGCAGTTCTTC. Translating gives CASRWDPYNEQFF. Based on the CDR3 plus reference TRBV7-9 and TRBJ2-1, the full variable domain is DTGVSQNPRHKITKRGQNVTFRCDPISEHNRLYWYRQTLGQGPEFLTYFQNEAQLEKSRLLSDRFSAERPKGSFSTLEIQRTEQGDSAMYLCASRWDPYNEQFFGPGTRLTVL.

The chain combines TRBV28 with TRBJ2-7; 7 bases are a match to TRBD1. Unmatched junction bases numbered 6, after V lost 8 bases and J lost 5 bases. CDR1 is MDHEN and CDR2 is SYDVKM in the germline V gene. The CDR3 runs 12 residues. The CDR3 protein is CASGLQGHEQYF. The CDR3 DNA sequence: TGTGCCAGCGGCTTACAGGGGCACGAGCAGTACTTC.

DNA of the CDR3: TGTGCCAGCAGCGTACAGTTGAACACTGAAGCTTTCTTT. Amino acid sequence: CASSVQLNTEAFF. The J gene is TRBJ1-1, the V gene TRBV9, with no clear D. Trimming removed 1 base at V and 0 bases at J, with 4 bases between. The germline V gene has CDR1 SGDLS and CDR2 YYNGEE. This CDR3 has 13 residues. The full variable domain, its missing parts supplied by reference TRBV9 and TRBJ1-1, is DSGVTQTPKHLITATGQRVTLRCSPRSGDLSVYWYQQSLDQGLQFLIQYYNGEERAKGNILERFSAQQFPDLHSELNLSSLELGDSALYFCASSVQLNTEAFFGQGTRLTVV.

This CDR3 is CASRGSGNTIYF. The CDR3 bases are TGTGCCAGCCGGGGCTCTGGAAACACCATATATTTT. The genes are TRBV2 and TRBJ1-3; no clear D. With 8 bases removed from V and 0 bases from J, the gap between germline ends came to 5 bases. This CDR3 is 12 amino acids long. Germline CDR1 SNHLY, CDR2 FYNNEI. Full variable domain (rest looked up from reference TRBV2 and TRBJ1-3): EPEVTQTPSHQVTQMGQEVILRCVPISNHLYFYWYRQILGQKVEFLVSFYNNEISEKSEIFDDQFSVERPDGSNFTLKIRSTKLEDSAMYFCASRGSGNTIYFGEGSWLTVV.

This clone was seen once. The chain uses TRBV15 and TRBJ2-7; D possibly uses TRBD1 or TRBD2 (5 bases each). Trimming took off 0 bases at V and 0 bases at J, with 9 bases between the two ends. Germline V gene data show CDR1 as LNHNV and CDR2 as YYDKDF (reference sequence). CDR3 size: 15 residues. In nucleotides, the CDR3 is TGTGCCACCAGCAGAGATTGGGGGAGCTCCTACGAGCAGTACTTC. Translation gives CATSRDWGSSYEQYF.

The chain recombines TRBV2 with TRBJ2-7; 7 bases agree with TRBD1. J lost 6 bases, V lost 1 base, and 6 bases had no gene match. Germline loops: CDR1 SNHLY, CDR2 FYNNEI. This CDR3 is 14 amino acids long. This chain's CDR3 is CASSEGRQGREQYF. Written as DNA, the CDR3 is TGTGCCAGCAGTGAAGGAAGACAGGGTCGCGAGCAGTACTTC.

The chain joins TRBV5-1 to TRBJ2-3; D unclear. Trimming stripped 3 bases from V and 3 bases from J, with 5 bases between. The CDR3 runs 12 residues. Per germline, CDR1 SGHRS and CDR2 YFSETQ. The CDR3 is CASSSPTDTQYF. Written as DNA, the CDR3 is TGCGCCAGCAGCTCTCCGACAGATACGCAGTATTTT.

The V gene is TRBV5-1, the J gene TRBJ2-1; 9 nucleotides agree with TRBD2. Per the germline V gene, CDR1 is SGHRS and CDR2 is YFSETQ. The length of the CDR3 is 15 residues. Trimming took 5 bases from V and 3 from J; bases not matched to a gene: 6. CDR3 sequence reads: CASRRLAANYNEQFF. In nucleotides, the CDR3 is TGCGCCAGCAGAAGACTAGCGGCGAACTACAATGAGCAGTTCTTC. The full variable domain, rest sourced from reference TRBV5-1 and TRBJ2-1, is KAGVTQTPRYLIKTRGQQVTLSCSPISGHRSVSWYQQTPGQGLQFLFEYFSETQRNKGNFPGRFSGRQFSNSRSEMNVSTLELGDSALYLCASRRLAANYNEQFFGPGTRLTVL.

CDR3: CASSLLKFGDRNTEAFF. CDR3 coding DNA: TGTGCCAGCAGTTTATTGAAGTTTGGCGACAGGAACACTGAAGCTTTCTTT. The chain has TRBV28 and TRBJ1-1, with D perhaps matching TRBD1 (5 bases). The ends were cut back, 1 base at V and 1 base at J, with 16 bases in the middle. The CDR3 has 17 amino acids. CDR1 MDHEN and CDR2 SYDVKM come from the germline V gene.

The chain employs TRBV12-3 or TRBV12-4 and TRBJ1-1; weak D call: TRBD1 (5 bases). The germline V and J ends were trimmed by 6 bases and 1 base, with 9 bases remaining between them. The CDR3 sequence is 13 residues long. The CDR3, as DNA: TGTGCCAGCAGCTTCACAGGGAACACTGAAGCTTTCTTT. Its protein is CASSFTGNTEAFF.

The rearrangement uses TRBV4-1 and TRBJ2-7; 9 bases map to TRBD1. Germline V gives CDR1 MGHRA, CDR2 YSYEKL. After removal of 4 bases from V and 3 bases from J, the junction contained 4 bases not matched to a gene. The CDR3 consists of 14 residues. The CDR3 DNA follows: TGCGCCAGCAGCCCGCGGGACAGGGTCTACGAGCAGTACTTC. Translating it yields CASSPRDRVYEQYF.

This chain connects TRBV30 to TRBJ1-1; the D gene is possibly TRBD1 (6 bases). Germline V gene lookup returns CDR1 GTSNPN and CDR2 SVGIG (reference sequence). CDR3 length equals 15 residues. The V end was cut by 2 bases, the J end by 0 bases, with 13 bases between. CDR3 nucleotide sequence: TGTGCCTGGAGTAGGGGGGCCCGCATGAACACTGAAGCTTTCTTT. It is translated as CAWSRGARMNTEAFF.